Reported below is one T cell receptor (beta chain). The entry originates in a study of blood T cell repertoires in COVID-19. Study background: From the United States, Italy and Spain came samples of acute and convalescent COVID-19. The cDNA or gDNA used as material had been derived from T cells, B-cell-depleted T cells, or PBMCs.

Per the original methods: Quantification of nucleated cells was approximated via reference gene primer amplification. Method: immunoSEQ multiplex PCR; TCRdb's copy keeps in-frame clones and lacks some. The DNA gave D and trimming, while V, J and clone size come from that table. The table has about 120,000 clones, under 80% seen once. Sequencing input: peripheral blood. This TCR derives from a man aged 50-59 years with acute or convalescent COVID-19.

CDR3 sequence (DNA): TGCGCCAGCAGTTTACTAGCGGGGGAAGAGACCCAGTACTTC. Its protein is CASSLLAGEETQYF. This chain uses TRBV5-1 with TRBJ2-5, with 11 positions matching TRBD2. V lost 5 bases and J lost 3; bases outside the gene matches: 3. There are 14 residues in the CDR3. The V gene's germline CDR1 is SGHRS and CDR2 YFSETQ.